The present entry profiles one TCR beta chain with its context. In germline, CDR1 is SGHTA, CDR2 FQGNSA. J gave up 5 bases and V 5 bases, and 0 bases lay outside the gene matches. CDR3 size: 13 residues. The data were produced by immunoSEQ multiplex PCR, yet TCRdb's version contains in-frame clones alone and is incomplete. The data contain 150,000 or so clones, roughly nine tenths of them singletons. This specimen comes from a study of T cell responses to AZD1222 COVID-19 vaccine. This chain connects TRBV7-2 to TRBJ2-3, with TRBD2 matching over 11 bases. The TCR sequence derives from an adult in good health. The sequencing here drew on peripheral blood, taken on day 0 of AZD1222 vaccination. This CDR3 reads CASSGLAGDTQYF. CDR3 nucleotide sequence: TGTGCCAGCAGCGGACTAGCGGGAGATACGCAGTATTTT.